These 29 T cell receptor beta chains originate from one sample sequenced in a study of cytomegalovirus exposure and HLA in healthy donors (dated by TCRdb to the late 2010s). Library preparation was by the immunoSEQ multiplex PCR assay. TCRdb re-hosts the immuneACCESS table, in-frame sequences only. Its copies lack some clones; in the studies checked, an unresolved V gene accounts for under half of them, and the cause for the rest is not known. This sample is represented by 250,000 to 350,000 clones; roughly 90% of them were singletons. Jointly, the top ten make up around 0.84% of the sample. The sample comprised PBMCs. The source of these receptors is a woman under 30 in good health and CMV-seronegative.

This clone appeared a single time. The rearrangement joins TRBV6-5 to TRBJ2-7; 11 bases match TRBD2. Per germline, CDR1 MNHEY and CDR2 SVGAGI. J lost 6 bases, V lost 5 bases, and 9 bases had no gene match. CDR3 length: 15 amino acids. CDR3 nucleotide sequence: TGTGCCAGCAGTCGTAGCGGGAGGGCCGGGGCCGAGCAGTACTTC. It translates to CASSRSGRAGAEQYF.

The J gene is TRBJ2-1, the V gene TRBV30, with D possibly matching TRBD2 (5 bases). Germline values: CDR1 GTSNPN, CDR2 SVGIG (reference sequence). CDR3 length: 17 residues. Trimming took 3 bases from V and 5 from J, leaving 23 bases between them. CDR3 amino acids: CAWSATWGPGIDNEQFF. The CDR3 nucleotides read TGTGCCTGGAGCGCTACCTGGGGTCCGGGAATTGACAATGAGCAGTTCTTC. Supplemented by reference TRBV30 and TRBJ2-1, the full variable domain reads SQTIHQWPATLVQPVGSPLSLECTVEGTSNPNLYWYRQAAGRGLQLLFYSVGIGQISSEVPQNLSASRPQDRQFILSSKKLLLSDSGFYLCAWSATWGPGIDNEQFFGPGTRLTVL.

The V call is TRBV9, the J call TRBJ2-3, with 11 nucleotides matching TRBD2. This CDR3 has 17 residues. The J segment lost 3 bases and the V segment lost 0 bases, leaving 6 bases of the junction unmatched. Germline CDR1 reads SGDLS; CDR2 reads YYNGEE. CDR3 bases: TGTGCCAGCAGCGTAGGATTAGCGGGAGGGCCAACAGATACGCAGTATTTT. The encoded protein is CASSVGLAGGPTDTQYF.

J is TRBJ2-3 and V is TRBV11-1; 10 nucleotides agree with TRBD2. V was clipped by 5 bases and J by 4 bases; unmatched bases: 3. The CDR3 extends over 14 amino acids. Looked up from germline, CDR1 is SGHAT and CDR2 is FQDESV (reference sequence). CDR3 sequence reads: CASSPGTSADTQYF. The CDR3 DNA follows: TGTGCCAGCAGCCCCGGGACTAGCGCAGATACGCAGTATTTT.

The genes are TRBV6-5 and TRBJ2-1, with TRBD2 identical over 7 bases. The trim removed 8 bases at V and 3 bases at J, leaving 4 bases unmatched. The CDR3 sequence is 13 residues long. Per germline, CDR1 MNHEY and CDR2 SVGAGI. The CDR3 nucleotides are TGTGCCAGCGGGGGGGGTTTCTACAATGAGCAGTTCTTC. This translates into CASGGGFYNEQFF.

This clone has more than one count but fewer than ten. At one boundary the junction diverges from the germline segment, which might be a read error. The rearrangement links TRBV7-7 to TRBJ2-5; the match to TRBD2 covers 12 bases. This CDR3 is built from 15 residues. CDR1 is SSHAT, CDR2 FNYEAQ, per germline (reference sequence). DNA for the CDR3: TGTGCTAGCAGCTTAGAGGGACTAGCGGGAGAGACCCAGTACTTC. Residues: CASSLEGLAGETQYF. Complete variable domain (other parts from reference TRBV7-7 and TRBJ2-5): GAGVSQSPRYKVTKRGQDVTLRCDPISSHATLYWYQQALGQGPEFLTYFNYEAQPDKSGLPSDRFSAERPEGSISTLTIQRTEQRDSAMYRCASSLEGLAGETQYFGPGTRLLVL.

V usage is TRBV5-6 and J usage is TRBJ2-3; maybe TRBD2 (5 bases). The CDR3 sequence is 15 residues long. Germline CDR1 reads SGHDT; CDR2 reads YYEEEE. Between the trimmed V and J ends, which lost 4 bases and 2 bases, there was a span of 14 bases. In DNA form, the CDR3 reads TGTGCCAGCAGCCCGCTAGCAGACATCACAGATACGCAGTATTTT. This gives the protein CASSPLADITDTQYF.

The CDR3 protein is CASRRQGDGNTIYF. The CDR3 bases are TGTGCCAGCAGGAGACAGGGCGATGGAAACACCATATATTTT. V gene TRBV6-6 combines with J gene TRBJ1-3; 7 bases agree with TRBD1. The germline gives CDR1 MNHNY, CDR2 SVGAGI (reference sequence). Trimming cost V 6 bases and J 3 bases; bases outside gene matches: 5. The CDR3 length is 14 residues.

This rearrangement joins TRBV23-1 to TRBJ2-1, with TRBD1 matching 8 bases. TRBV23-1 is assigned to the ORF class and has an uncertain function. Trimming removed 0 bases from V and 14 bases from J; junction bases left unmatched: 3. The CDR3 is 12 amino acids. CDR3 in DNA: TGCGCCAGCAGTCAATCCGAGACAGGGGAGTTCTTC. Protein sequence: CASSQSETGEFF.

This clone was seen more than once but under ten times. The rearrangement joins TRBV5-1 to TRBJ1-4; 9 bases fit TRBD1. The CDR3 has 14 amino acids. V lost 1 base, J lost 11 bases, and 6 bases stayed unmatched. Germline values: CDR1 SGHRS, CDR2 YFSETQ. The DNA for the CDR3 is TGCGCCAGCAGCTTGAGGACAGGGGTCGAGAAACTGTTTTTT. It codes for CASSLRTGVEKLFF.

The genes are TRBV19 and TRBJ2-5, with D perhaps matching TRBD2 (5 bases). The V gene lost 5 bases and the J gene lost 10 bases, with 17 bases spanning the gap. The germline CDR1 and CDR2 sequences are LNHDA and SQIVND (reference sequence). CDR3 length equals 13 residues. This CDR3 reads CASSPRTLGDQYF. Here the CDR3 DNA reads TGTGCCAGTAGTCCCAGAACCCTCGGGGACCAGTACTTC.

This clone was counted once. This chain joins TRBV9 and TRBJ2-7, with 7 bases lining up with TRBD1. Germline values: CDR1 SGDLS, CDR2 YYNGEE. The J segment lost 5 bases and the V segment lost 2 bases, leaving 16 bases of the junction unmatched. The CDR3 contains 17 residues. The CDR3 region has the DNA TGTGCCAGCAGCGTGGACTTATCCGGGACAGCCCTTAACGAGCAGTACTTC. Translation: CASSVDLSGTALNEQYF.

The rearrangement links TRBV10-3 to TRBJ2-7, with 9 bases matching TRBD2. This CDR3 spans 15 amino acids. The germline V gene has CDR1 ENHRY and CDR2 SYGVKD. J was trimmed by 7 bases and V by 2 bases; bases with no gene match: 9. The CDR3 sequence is CAISEGVAGDREQYF. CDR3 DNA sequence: TGTGCCATCAGTGAGGGGGTAGCGGGAGATCGGGAGCAGTACTTC.

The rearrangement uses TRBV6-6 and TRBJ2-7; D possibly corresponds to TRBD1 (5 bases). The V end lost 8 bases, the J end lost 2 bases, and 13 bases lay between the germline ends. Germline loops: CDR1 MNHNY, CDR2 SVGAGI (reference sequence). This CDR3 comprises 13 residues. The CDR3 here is CASGQESPYEQYF. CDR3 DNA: TGTGCCAGCGGACAAGAAAGCCCCTACGAGCAGTACTTC.

The CDR3 is CASSTSGTFSYEQYF. The CDR3 nucleotides are TGTGCCAGCAGCACTTCCGGGACTTTCTCCTACGAGCAGTACTTC. The chain recombines TRBV5-8 with TRBJ2-7; weak D call: TRBD2 (6 bases). With 4 bases removed from V and 0 bases from J, the gap between germline ends came to 14 bases. From germline, CDR1 is SGHTS and CDR2 YDEGEE. The CDR3 contains 15 residues.

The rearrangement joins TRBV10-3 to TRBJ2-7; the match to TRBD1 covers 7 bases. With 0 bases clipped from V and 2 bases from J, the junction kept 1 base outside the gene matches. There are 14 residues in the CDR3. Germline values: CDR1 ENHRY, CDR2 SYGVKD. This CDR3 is CAISESGTAYEQYF. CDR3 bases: TGTGCCATCAGTGAGTCGGGGACAGCCTACGAGCAGTACTTC.

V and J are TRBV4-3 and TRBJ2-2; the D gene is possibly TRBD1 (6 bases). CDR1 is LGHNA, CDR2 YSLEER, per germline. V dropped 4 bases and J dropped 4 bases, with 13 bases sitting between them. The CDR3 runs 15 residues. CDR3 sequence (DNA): TGCGCCAGCAGCCCCACGCACAGGGTCACCGGGGAGCTGTTTTTT. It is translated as CASSPTHRVTGELFF.

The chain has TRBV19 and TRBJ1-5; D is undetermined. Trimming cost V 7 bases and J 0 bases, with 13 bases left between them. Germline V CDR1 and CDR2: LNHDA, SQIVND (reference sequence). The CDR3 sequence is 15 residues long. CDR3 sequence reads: CASNSLPDSNQPQHF. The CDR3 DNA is TGTGCCAGTAACTCGTTGCCTGATAGCAATCAGCCCCAGCATTTT. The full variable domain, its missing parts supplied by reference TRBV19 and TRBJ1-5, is DGGITQSPKYLFRKEGQNVTLSCEQNLNHDAMYWYRQDPGQGLRLIYYSQIVNDFQKGDIAEGYSVSREKKESFPLTVTSAQKNPTAFYLCASNSLPDSNQPQHFGDGTRLSIL.

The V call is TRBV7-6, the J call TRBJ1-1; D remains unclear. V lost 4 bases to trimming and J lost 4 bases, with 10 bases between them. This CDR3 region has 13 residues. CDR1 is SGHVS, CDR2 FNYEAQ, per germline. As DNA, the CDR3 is TGTGCCAGCAGCTCCCAGGTTACCACTGAAGCTTTCTTT. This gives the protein CASSSQVTTEAFF.

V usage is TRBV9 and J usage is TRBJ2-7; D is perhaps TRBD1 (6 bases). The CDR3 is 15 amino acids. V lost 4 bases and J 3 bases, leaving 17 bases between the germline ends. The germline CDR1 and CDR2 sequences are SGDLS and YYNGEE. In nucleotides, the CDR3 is TGTGCCAGCAGCTCATCCGGGACAAACCACTACGAGCAGTACTTC. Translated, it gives CASSSSGTNHYEQYF.

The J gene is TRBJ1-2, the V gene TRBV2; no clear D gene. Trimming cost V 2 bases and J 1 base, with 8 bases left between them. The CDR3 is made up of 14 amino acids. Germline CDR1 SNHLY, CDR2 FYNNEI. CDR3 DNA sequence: TGTGCCAGCAGTGAACGTGTCGTTAACTATGGCTACACCTTC. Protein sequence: CASSERVVNYGYTF.

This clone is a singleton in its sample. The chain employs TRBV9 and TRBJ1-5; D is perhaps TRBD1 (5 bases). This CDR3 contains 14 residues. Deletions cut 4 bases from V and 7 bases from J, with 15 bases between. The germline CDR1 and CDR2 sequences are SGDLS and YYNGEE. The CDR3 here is CASSPGEGRQPQHF. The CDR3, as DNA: TGTGCCAGCAGCCCCGGGGAGGGGAGGCAGCCCCAGCATTTT.

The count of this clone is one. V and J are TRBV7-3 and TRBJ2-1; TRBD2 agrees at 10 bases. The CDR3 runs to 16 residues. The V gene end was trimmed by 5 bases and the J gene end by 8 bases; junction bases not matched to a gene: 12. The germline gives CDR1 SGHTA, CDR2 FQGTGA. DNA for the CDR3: TGTGCCAGCAGCCTGGCGGCTAGCGGGAGTTTGGATGAGCAGTTCTTC. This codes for CASSLAASGSLDEQFF. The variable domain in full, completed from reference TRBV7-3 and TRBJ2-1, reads GAGVSQTPSNKVTEKGKYVELRCDPISGHTALYWYRQSLGQGPEFLIYFQGTGAADDSGLPNDRFFAVRPEGSVSTLKIQRTERGDSAVYLCASSLAASGSLDEQFFGPGTRLTVL.

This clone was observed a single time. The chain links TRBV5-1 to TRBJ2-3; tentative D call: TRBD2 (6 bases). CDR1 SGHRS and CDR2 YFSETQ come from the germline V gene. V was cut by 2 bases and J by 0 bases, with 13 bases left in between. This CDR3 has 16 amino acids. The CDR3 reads CASSFQRLASTDTQYF. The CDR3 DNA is TGCGCCAGCAGCTTTCAGAGGCTAGCGAGCACAGATACGCAGTATTTT. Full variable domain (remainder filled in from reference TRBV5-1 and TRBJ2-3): KAGVTQTPRYLIKTRGQQVTLSCSPISGHRSVSWYQQTPGQGLQFLFEYFSETQRNKGNFPGRFSGRQFSNSRSEMNVSTLELGDSALYLCASSFQRLASTDTQYFGPGTRLTVL.

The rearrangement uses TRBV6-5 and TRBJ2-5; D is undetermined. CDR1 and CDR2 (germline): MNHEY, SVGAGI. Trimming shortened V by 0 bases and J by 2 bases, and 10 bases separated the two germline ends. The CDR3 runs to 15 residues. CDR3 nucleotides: TGTGCCAGCAGTTACTCGTTTCGTCAGCAAGAGACCCAGTACTTC. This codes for CASSYSFRQQETQYF.

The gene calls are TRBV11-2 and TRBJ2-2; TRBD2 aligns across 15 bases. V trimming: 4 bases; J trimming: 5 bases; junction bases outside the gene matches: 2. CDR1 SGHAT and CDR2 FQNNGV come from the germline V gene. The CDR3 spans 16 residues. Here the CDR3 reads CASSYGLAGGTGELFF. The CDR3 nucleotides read TGTGCCAGCAGCTATGGACTAGCGGGAGGGACCGGGGAGCTGTTTTTT.

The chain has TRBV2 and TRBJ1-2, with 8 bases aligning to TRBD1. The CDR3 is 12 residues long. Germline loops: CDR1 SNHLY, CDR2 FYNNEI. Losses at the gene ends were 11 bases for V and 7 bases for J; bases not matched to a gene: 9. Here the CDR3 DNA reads TGTGCCGGAGGACAGGGCATTCGTGGCTACACCTTC. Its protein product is CAGGQGIRGYTF.

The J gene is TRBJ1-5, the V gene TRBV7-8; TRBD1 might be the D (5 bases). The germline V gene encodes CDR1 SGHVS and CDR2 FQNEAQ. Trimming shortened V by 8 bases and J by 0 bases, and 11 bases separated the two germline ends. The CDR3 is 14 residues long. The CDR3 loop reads CASGRQNSNQPQHF. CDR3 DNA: TGTGCCAGCGGCAGACAGAATAGCAATCAGCCCCAGCATTTT.

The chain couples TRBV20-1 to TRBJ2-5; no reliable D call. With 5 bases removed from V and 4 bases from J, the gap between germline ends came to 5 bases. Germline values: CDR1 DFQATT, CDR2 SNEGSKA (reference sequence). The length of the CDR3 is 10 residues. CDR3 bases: TGCAGTGCTCTCCTAGAGACCCAGTACTTC. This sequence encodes CSALLETQYF.